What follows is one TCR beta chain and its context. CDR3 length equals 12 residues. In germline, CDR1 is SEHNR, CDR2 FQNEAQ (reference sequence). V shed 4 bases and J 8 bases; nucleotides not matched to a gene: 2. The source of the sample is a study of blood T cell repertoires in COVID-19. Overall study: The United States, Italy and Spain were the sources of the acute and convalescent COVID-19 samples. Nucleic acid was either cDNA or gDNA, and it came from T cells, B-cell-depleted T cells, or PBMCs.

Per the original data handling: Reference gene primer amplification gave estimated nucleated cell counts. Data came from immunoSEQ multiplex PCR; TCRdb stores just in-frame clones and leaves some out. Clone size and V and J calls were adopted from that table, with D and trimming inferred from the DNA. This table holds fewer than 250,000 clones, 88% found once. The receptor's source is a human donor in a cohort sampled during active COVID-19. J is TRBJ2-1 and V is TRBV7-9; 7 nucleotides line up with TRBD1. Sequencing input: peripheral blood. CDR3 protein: CASSSTGYEQFF. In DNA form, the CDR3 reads TGTGCCAGCAGCTCGACAGGGTATGAGCAGTTCTTC.